The rows below give T cell receptor beta chains drawn from one sample of a study of blood T cells in healthy people across ages. One entry per CDR3 protein, called by TCRdb with MiXCR from the 5' RACE reads. The sample carries about 720,000 distinct CDR3 sequences, approximately 21% recorded once. The sequenced sample was blood. These receptors all come from a man aged 65 to 79 in good health. Both conserved end residues are part of each CDR3. D genes are given only for firm matches. Clone size is not always given. Where it is, it says once, few, many or a class for expanded clones.

clone_size: -; j_call: TRBJ2-6; d_call: -; v_call: TRBV6-2/TRBV6-3; cdr3_nt: TGTGCCAGCAGTGACCGGGGGTTCTCTGGGGCCAACGTCCTGACTTTC; cdr3_aa: CASSDRGFSGANVLTF
clone_size: -; j_call: TRBJ2-7; d_call: -; v_call: TRBV19; cdr3_nt: TGTGCCAGTAGTATTCGGGACGGCCCCTACGAGCAGTACTTC; cdr3_aa: CASSIRDGPYEQYF
clone_size: -; j_call: TRBJ2-4; d_call: -; v_call: TRBV12-3/TRBV12-4; cdr3_nt: TGTGCCAGCACCCCAGGAGGTAGAGGGATGGAAAACATTCAGTACTTC; cdr3_aa: CASTPGGRGMENIQYF
clone_size: -; j_call: TRBJ2-1; d_call: TRBD2; v_call: TRBV5-6; cdr3_nt: TGTGCCAGCAGCGAGACTAGCGGGGGTTCCCCTCTCTCGGAGCAGTTCTTC; cdr3_aa: CASSETSGGSPLSEQFF
clone_size: -; j_call: TRBJ2-3; d_call: TRBD2; v_call: TRBV13; cdr3_nt: TGTGCCAGCAGTCGGAAAGCGGGGGAGTTAACAGATACGCAGTATTTT; cdr3_aa: CASSRKAGELTDTQYF
clone_size: many; j_call: TRBJ1-6; d_call: TRBD1; v_call: TRBV9; cdr3_nt: TGTGCCAGCAGCGTGAGACAGGGGGATTCACCCCTCCACTTT; cdr3_aa: CASSVRQGDSPLHF
clone_size: -; j_call: TRBJ1-4; d_call: -; v_call: TRBV7-9; cdr3_nt: TGTGCCAGCAGCCCACGCCAGGCTACTGGCGGTGAAAAACTGTTTTTT; cdr3_aa: CASSPRQATGGEKLFF
clone_size: -; j_call: TRBJ1-4; d_call: -; v_call: TRBV7-2; cdr3_nt: TGTGCCAGCAGCTCAGACCCCAGGGGACATACTAATGAAAAACTGTTTTTT; cdr3_aa: CASSSDPRGHTNEKLFF
clone_size: -; j_call: TRBJ2-7; d_call: -; v_call: TRBV12-3/TRBV12-4; cdr3_nt: TGTGCCAGCAGCCGTTTCAGGGTCTACGAGCAGTACTTC; cdr3_aa: CASSRFRVYEQYF
clone_size: -; j_call: TRBJ2-5; d_call: -; v_call: TRBV5-5; cdr3_nt: TGTGCCAGCAGCTTGGTTACAGTACAAGAGACCCAGTACTTC; cdr3_aa: CASSLVTVQETQYF
clone_size: -; j_call: TRBJ1-5; d_call: -; v_call: TRBV20-1; cdr3_nt: TGCAGTGCTAGGGATTGGGCAGGCCGTAATCAGCCCCAGCATTTT; cdr3_aa: CSARDWAGRNQPQHF
clone_size: -; j_call: TRBJ1-5; d_call: -; v_call: TRBV19; cdr3_nt: TGTGCCAGTAGTATTATCCTGGCAGTTAGCAATCAGCCCCAGCATTTT; cdr3_aa: CASSIILAVSNQPQHF
clone_size: -; j_call: TRBJ2-2; d_call: -; v_call: TRBV12-3/TRBV12-4; cdr3_nt: TGTGCCAGCAGTTTAAGCGGCACGGGCACCGGGGAGCTGTTTTTT; cdr3_aa: CASSLSGTGTGELFF
clone_size: -; j_call: TRBJ2-3; d_call: TRBD2; v_call: TRBV4-1; cdr3_nt: TGCGCCAGCGCATCCGGGGGGAGCCCAGATACGCAGTATTTT; cdr3_aa: CASASGGSPDTQYF